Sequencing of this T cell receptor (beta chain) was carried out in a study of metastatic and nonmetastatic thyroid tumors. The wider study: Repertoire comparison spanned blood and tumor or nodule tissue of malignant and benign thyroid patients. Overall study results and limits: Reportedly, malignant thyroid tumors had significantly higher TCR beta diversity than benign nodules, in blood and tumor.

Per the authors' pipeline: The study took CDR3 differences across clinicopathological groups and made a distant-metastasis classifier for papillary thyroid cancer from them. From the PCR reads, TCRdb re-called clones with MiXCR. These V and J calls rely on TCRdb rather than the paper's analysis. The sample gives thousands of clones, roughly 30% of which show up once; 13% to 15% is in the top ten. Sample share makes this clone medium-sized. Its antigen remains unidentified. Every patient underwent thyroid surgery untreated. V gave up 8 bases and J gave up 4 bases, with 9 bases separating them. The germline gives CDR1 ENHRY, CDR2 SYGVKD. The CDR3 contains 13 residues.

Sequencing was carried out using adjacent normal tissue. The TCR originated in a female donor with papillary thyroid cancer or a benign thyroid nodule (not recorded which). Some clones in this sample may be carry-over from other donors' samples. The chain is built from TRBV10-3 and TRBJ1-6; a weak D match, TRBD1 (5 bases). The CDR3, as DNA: TGTGCCATCGGGGCAGCTTATAATTCACCCCTCCACTTT. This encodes CAIGAAYNSPLHF.